Sequencing of this T cell receptor (beta chain) was carried out in a study of OX40 agonist ivuxolimab in advanced cancers. Findings and limits, study-wide: Nonresponders included some who also had low normalized T-cell clonal expansion. Near-lowest levels of clonal expansion characterized partial responders at 0.1-3.0 mg/kg.

Profiled with immunoSEQ multiplex PCR; TCRdb holds only in-frame clones, not every one. This sample carries about 8,000 clones, approximately 71% of them seen once, and the ten largest clones take over 40%. With 5 bases clipped from V and 3 bases from J, the junction kept 6 bases outside the gene matches. Germline loops: CDR1 LNHNV, CDR2 YYDKDF (reference sequence). This CDR3 is 15 amino acids long. As to this clone: The antigen remains undetermined.

The TCR was taken from an adult with an advanced solid tumor such as melanoma, head and neck, liver or kidney cancer. This material consisted of CD4+ or CD8+ T cells sorted from blood, taken in a trial of the OX40 agonist ivuxolimab. J is TRBJ2-2 and V is TRBV15; 7 bases fit TRBD1. In DNA form, the CDR3 reads TGTGCCACCAGCGTACAGGGGCGCCACACCGGGGAGCTGTTTTTT. Translation: CATSVQGRHTGELFF.